What follows are 19 T cell receptor beta chains derived from one specimen sequenced in a study of tumor-infiltrating lymphocytes in primary liver carcinoma. TCR beta cDNA was reverse-transcribed from approximately 0.45 ug of total RNA. The reaction used a constant-region primer and ProtoScript II reverse transcriptase. Modified slightly, ARM-PCR produced TCR beta libraries over three nested multiplex PCR rounds. Both of the initial two PCR rounds ran for about 9 cycles and employed TRBV1-TRBV30 forward primers alongside a C-beta reverse primer. Each CDR3 protein gets one entry after TCRdb re-called the multiplex PCR reads with MiXCR. The table has about 110,000 distinct CDR3 sequences, 60% to 70% seen once. Scientists recovered RNA and DNA together from around 20-30 mg of unsorted bulk tissue. The sample consisted of liver tumor tissue from sampling region 1. Subset of the sample: tumor region T1, superior pole. These receptors originate from a woman aged 55 to 70 with primary liver carcinoma and hepatitis B virus infection.

On this clonotype: Since no conserved phenylalanine or tryptophan closes the CDR3, a read error is the likely cause. The chain couples TRBV11-3 to TRBJ2-1; D remains ambiguous. V lost 0 bases, J lost 1 base, and 13 bases lay in between. The CDR3 totals 17 residues. CDR1 SGHNT and CDR2 YENEEA come from the germline V gene. CDR3 bases: TGTGCCAGCAGCTTAGATCCCAGTAGTTTTTCCTACAATGAGCAGTTCCTT. Translation gives CASSLDPSSFSYNEQFL.

Turning to this clonotype: A read error is possible here, since a much larger clone lies one base away. This CDR3 is missing its conserved last phenylalanine or tryptophan, likely due to a read error. The chain combines TRBV6-1 with TRBJ2-7; D is undetermined. V was trimmed by 7 bases and J by 0 bases, leaving 16 bases between them. Germline CDR1 is MNHNS and CDR2 is SASEGT. This CDR3 region has 15 residues. CDR3 sequence reads: CASNFQAESSYEQYL. The CDR3 nucleotides read TGTGCCAGCAATTTCCAGGCAGAGTCCTCCTACGAGCAGTACCTC.

This sequence joins TRBV5-4 and TRBJ2-7; tentatively, D is TRBD1 (6 bases). With 3 bases removed from V and 2 bases from J, the gap between germline ends came to 12 bases. CDR1 is SGHNT, CDR2 YYREEE, per germline (reference sequence). This CDR3 is 14 amino acids long. DNA of the CDR3: TGTGCCAGCAGCTCCCTGGGACATACCTACGAGCAGTACTTC. Its translation is CASSSLGHTYEQYF.

This clonotype was picked up many times. The rearrangement joins TRBV12-3 or TRBV12-4 to TRBJ1-2; no clear D gene. This CDR3 spans 13 amino acids. With 1 base removed from V and 4 bases from J, the gap between germline ends came to 7 bases. CDR3 in DNA: TGTGCCAGCAGTTTAGGCAGTACCTATGGCTACACCTTC. The encoded protein is CASSLGSTYGYTF.

A remark on this clonotype: The junction does not match germline at one end; this may be a read error. The chain employs TRBV11-2 and TRBJ2-1, with D hard to call. The CDR3 has 15 amino acids. From germline, CDR1 is SGHAT and CDR2 FQNNGV. The CDR3: CASSIPRSSYNVQLF. The CDR3 region has the DNA TGTGCCAGCAGCATCCCCCGGAGCTCCTACAATGTGCAGCTCTTC.

The rearrangement uses TRBV11-1 and TRBJ2-1; D is undetermined. CDR1 and CDR2 (germline): SGHAT, FQDESV (reference sequence). The CDR3 has 14 amino acids. V shed 6 bases and J shed 6 bases, with 15 bases lying between them. The CDR3 region has the DNA TGTGCCAGCAGATTCCTGACGCACTTCAATGAGCAGTTCTTC. This sequence encodes CASRFLTHFNEQFF.

The chain couples TRBV11-2 to TRBJ2-1; TRBD2 aligns across 9 bases. CDR1 and CDR2 from the germline V gene are SGHAT and FQNNGV. The CDR3 spans 17 residues. V gave up 9 bases and J gave up 8 bases; unmatched junction bases: 20. CDR3 residues: CASSRRLAVGLGDEQFF. CDR3 DNA sequence: TGTGCCAGTAGCAGGAGACTAGCGGTAGGGCTGGGGGATGAGCAGTTCTTC.

This clonotype was seen many times. J is TRBJ2-1 and V is TRBV29-1; 7 nucleotides line up with TRBD1. The length of the CDR3 is 16 residues. Germline assignment: CDR1 SQVTM and CDR2 ANQGSEA. J lost 0 bases, V lost 2 bases, and 7 bases had no gene match. In nucleotides, the CDR3 is TGCAGCGTTGAACGAAGGGGGCTGTTCTCCTACAATGAGCAGTTCTTC. Its translation: CSVERRGLFSYNEQFF.

The chain combines TRBV29-1 with TRBJ2-1, with no clear D. Trimming took 6 bases from V and 2 from J, leaving 5 bases between them. The CDR3 extends over 11 amino acids. Germline CDR1 SQVTM, CDR2 ANQGSEA. For the CDR3, the DNA is TGCAGCGTCGATACCTACAATGAGCAGTTCTTC. It encodes CSVDTYNEQFF.

Of note for this clonotype: The junction departs from germline at one end; a sequencing error may be responsible. The rearrangement uses TRBV11-2 and TRBJ2-5; the D gene is possibly TRBD2 (5 bases). Germline CDR1 reads SGHAT; CDR2 reads FQNNGV. This CDR3 spans 14 amino acids. The CDR3 region is CASSPTGKKEAQYF. The CDR3 region has the DNA TGTGCCAGCAGCCCCACGGGGAAAAAAGAGGCCCAGTACTTC.

Comments on this clonotype: Germline is not matched at one junction end, which may reflect a read error. The chain combines TRBV11-2 with TRBJ2-2; D assignment may be TRBD1 or TRBD2 (5 bases each). The CDR3 spans 15 residues. Germline CDR1 is SGHAT and CDR2 is FQNNGV. The DNA of the CDR3 is TGTGCCAGCAACCCTCCGCAGGGACCGACCGGGGAGCTATTTTTT. Translation gives CASNPPQGPTGELFF.

A word on this clonotype: The junction differs from germline at one of its ends, possibly a read error. The rearrangement links TRBV11-2 to TRBJ2-7; TRBD1 might be the D (5 bases). The CDR3 totals 15 residues. Germline V gene lookup returns CDR1 SGHAT and CDR2 FQNNGV. The CDR3 nucleotides are TGTGCCAGCAGCTTAGGTCTAGTTGGGGCCTACGACCAGTACTTC. Its translation: CASSLGLVGAYDQYF.

This clonotype has only one observation. The junction shows a germline mismatch at one end, possibly a read error. The rearrangement links TRBV4-2 to TRBJ1-3, with 8 bases that match TRBD1. This CDR3 has 16 residues. Germline assignment: CDR1 LGHNA and CDR2 YNFKEQ. Here the CDR3 reads CASSQVSGTGGNTIYF. In DNA form, the CDR3 reads TGTGCTAGCAGCCAAGTCTCCGGGACAGGAGGAAACACCATATATTTT.

Of note for this clonotype: Being one base from a much bigger clone, this may be a read error. V is TRBV4-1 and J is TRBJ2-5; D gene unclear. The CDR3 contains 14 residues. The V end was cut by 5 bases, the J end by 4 bases, with 14 bases between. The germline V gene encodes CDR1 MGHRA and CDR2 YSYEKL. This CDR3 reads CASSEEKSVETQYF. DNA of the CDR3: TGCGCCAGCAGCGAGGAGAAGTCGGTAGAGACCCAGTACTTC.

Worth noting for this clonotype: At one of its ends the junction is not consistent with the germline gene, which may arise from a read error. The chain links TRBV14 to TRBJ2-5; the D is unclear. CDR3 size: 13 residues. Germline CDR1 is SGHDN and CDR2 is FVKESK. The CDR3: CASSLEGKETQYF. The CDR3 bases are TGTGCCAGCAGCCTAGAAGGAAAGGAGACCCAGTACTTT.

A remark on this clonotype: At one end, the junction sequence differs from germline, possibly due to a read error. The CDR3 here is CASSYGAAGQKLFF. The DNA for the CDR3 is TGTGCTAGCAGTTACGGGGCGGCGGGTCAAAAACTGTTTTTT. The chain combines TRBV6-6 with TRBJ1-4; weak D call: TRBD1 (5 bases). The CDR3 length is 14 residues. The germline gives CDR1 MNHNY, CDR2 SVGAGI (reference sequence).

The chain uses TRBV28 and TRBJ1-2; unclear D gene. Looked up from germline, CDR1 is MDHEN and CDR2 is SYDVKM. Trimming removed 3 bases at V and 7 bases at J, with 6 bases between. The CDR3 spans 11 residues. CDR3 sequence (DNA): TGTGCCAGCAGTTTGGCGGTTGGCTACACCTTC. Its translation is CASSLAVGYTF.

The table lists this clonotype with many counts. A junction end diverges from the germline sequence, so it may reflect a read error. J is TRBJ2-7 and V is TRBV5-5; 9 positions agree with TRBD2. Germline CDR1 and CDR2: SGHKS and YYEKEE (reference sequence). This CDR3 is built from 16 residues. The DNA for the CDR3 is TGTGCCAGCAGCCTCACTCAAGGGACTAGCTCCCACGAGCAGTACTTC. Protein sequence: CASSLTQGTSSHEQYF.

As for this clonotype: The CDR3 does not end in the conserved phenylalanine or tryptophan, so this is likely a read error. This chain uses TRBV11-1 with TRBJ2-7, with D unresolved. This CDR3 spans 13 amino acids. With 3 bases removed from V and 2 bases from J, the gap between germline ends came to 8 bases. Germline loops: CDR1 SGHAT, CDR2 FQDESV (reference sequence). DNA for the CDR3: TGTGCCAGCAGCTTTGTACAAGCCTACGAGCAGTACTTA. As protein: CASSFVQAYEQYL.